Listed here are 17 T cell receptor beta chains from one sample, sequenced in a study of T cell responses to AZD1222 COVID-19 vaccine. Repertoires were generated with immunoSEQ multiplex PCR, while TCRdb's copy carries only in-frame clones and drops some. The sample holds some 150,000 clones, about 91% seen once. Sequencing was performed on peripheral blood, taken on day 0 of MenACWY control vaccination. These receptors originate from an adult in good health.

This chain links TRBV6-5 with TRBJ2-7, with TRBD1 identical over 9 bases. This CDR3 region has 15 residues. Germline V gene lookup returns CDR1 MNHEY and CDR2 SVGAGI. Trimming cost V 6 bases and J 6 bases; bases outside gene matches: 12. The CDR3 region has the DNA TGTGCCAGCAGCGACCGATGGGACAGGGTCGGCGAGCAGTACTTC. It encodes CASSDRWDRVGEQYF.

The chain is built from TRBV5-6 and TRBJ2-3; 9 positions match TRBD2. CDR1 SGHDT and CDR2 YYEEEE come from the germline V gene. The CDR3 spans 16 residues. V shed 0 bases, J shed 2 bases, and the junction held 4 bases outside the gene matches. CDR3 bases: TGTGCCAGCAGCTTGGCAGCGGGAGGCCCCACAGATACGCAGTATTTT. The encoded protein is CASSLAAGGPTDTQYF.

The V call is TRBV7-2, the J call TRBJ2-5, with D unresolved. The V end was cut by 3 bases, the J end by 2 bases, with 10 bases between. Germline V CDR1 and CDR2: SGHTA, FQGNSA. The CDR3 is made up of 14 amino acids. CDR3 DNA sequence: TGTGCCAGCAGCTTTACTCCACGGCAAGAGACCCAGTACTTC. This encodes CASSFTPRQETQYF.

V and J are TRBV12-3 or TRBV12-4 and TRBJ1-1; D possibly corresponds to TRBD1 (6 bases). The ends were cut back, 7 bases at V and 9 bases at J, with 15 bases in the middle. There are 12 residues in the CDR3. The CDR3 loop is CASTLGGGQAFF. The CDR3 coding sequence is TGTGCCAGCACCCTGGGGGGCGGGCAAGCTTTCTTT.

The gene calls are TRBV30 and TRBJ2-5, with no clear D. The length of the CDR3 is 13 residues. V lost 3 bases and J lost 1, with 9 bases in between. Germline V CDR1 and CDR2: GTSNPN, SVGIG (reference sequence). The CDR3 nucleotides read TGTGCCTGGAGGGGGTTAATCCAAGAGACCCAGTACTTC. Translating it yields CAWRGLIQETQYF.

This clone was seen a few times. V is TRBV19 and J is TRBJ1-5; tentative D call: TRBD1 (6 bases). This CDR3 is 15 amino acids long. Per the germline V gene, CDR1 is LNHDA and CDR2 is SQIVND (reference sequence). Trimming pared 2 bases from V and 6 bases from J, leaving 14 bases between. CDR3 sequence reads: CASSITLRGSQPQHF. The CDR3, as DNA: TGTGCCAGTAGTATAACTTTAAGGGGGTCTCAGCCCCAGCATTTT.

The J gene is TRBJ1-2, the V gene TRBV18; 7 nucleotides line up with TRBD1. CDR3 size: 14 residues. V trimming: 3 bases; J trimming: 7 bases; junction bases outside the gene matches: 8. From germline, CDR1 is KGHSH and CDR2 LQKENI. CDR3 loop: CASSPSTGKFGYTF. The CDR3 DNA is TGTGCCAGCTCACCGTCGACAGGGAAGTTTGGCTACACCTTC.

Remarks on this clone: Other DNA sequences within the sample encode an identical CDR3. The chain joins TRBV19 to TRBJ1-5; D call uncertain. The CDR3 spans 14 residues. Germline CDR1 is LNHDA and CDR2 is SQIVND (reference sequence). V was clipped by 3 bases and J by 2 bases, with 8 bases between them. The CDR3 DNA follows: TGTGCCAGTAGTATGGGCGACGGCAATCAGCCCCAGCATTTT. Translated: CASSMGDGNQPQHF.

This clone was counted a few times. This chain joins TRBV14 and TRBJ1-6; TRBD1 might be the D (5 bases). Germline CDR1 reads SGHDN; CDR2 reads FVKESK. The CDR3 covers 13 residues. Deletions cut 1 base from V and 9 bases from J, with 7 bases between. For the CDR3, the DNA is TGTGCCAGCAGCCAAGTGAGGGGTTCACCCCTCCACTTT. It is translated as CASSQVRGSPLHF.

The rearrangement links TRBV7-6 to TRBJ2-5, with 11 bases fitting TRBD1. Germline V gene sequence: CDR1 SGHVS, CDR2 FNYEAQ. J was trimmed by 12 bases and V by 5 bases; bases with no gene match: 11. The length of the CDR3 is 14 residues. The CDR3 loop reads CASSVGTGGDSKYF. The CDR3 bases are TGTGCCAGCAGCGTCGGGACAGGGGGAGATTCCAAGTACTTC.

The chain employs TRBV27 and TRBJ2-7, with 9 bases that match TRBD2. In germline, CDR1 is MNHEY, CDR2 SMNVEV (reference sequence). The CDR3 runs 14 residues. The ends lost 8 bases at V and 2 bases at J; junction bases unmatched: 7. The CDR3 loop reads CASGETSGTYEQYF. CDR3 sequence (DNA): TGTGCCAGCGGAGAGACTAGCGGTACCTACGAGCAGTACTTC.

The table lists this clone with a few counts. This chain joins TRBV6-6 and TRBJ1-4, with TRBD1 as a possible D gene (5 bases). The germline CDR1 and CDR2 sequences are MNHNY and SVGAGI (reference sequence). This CDR3 is 13 amino acids long. Trimming removed 6 bases at V and 5 bases at J, with 10 bases between. CDR3 amino acids: CASRGTGNEKLFF. CDR3 nucleotides: TGTGCCAGCAGGGGGACGGGGAATGAAAAACTGTTTTTT.

The chain uses TRBV9 and TRBJ2-3; D is perhaps TRBD1 (6 bases). Trimming shortened V by 3 bases and J by 3 bases, and 17 bases separated the two germline ends. The CDR3 runs 16 residues. Germline V gene data show CDR1 as SGDLS and CDR2 as YYNGEE. The chain's CDR3 is CASSAPQGVVTDTQYF. CDR3 nucleotide sequence: TGTGCCAGCAGCGCCCCACAGGGAGTCGTTACAGATACGCAGTATTTT.

The CDR3 DNA reads TGTGCCAGCAGCCGACAGGGCCAGTTTGAAGAGTACTTC. Protein sequence: CASSRQGQFEEYF. The V and J genes are TRBV6-5 and TRBJ2-7, with TRBD1 matching 7 bases. The CDR3 consists of 13 residues. The J segment lost 11 bases and the V segment lost 6 bases, leaving 13 bases of the junction unmatched. Germline loops: CDR1 MNHEY, CDR2 SVGAGI.

The V call is TRBV19, the J call TRBJ2-2; D unresolved. From germline, CDR1 is LNHDA and CDR2 SQIVND (reference sequence). CDR3 length: 18 residues. V lost 0 bases and J 4 bases, leaving 18 bases between the germline ends. The CDR3 is CASSIERTAGRGTGELFF. For the CDR3, the DNA is TGTGCCAGTAGTATAGAGAGGACCGCCGGCCGTGGCACCGGGGAGCTGTTTTTT.

This chain uses TRBV19 with TRBJ2-4; no clear D gene. CDR3 length: 14 amino acids. Trimming removed 3 bases from V and 10 bases from J, with 16 bases in between. Germline V CDR1 and CDR2: LNHDA, SQIVND (reference sequence). For the CDR3, the DNA is TGTGCCAGTAGTATCAACGCCGTTCAATGGATTCAGTACTTC. Its protein product is CASSINAVQWIQYF.

This chain connects TRBV5-1 to TRBJ2-2; D might be TRBD2 (6 bases). Between the trimmed V and J ends, which lost 4 bases and 1 base, there was a span of 11 bases. Germline CDR1 SGHRS, CDR2 YFSETQ. This CDR3 has 15 amino acids. The CDR3 DNA is TGCGCCAGCAGCCCCCACGGGGGGAACACCGGGGAGCTGTTTTTT. As protein: CASSPHGGNTGELFF.